This T cell receptor beta chain emerged from a study of blood T cell repertoires in COVID-19. Study details: T cells, B-cell-depleted T cells, or PBMCs supplied cDNA or gDNA.

V was pared by 2 bases and J by 0 bases, with 16 bases between. Germline CDR1 and CDR2: MDHEN and SYDVKM. CDR3 length: 18 amino acids. Repertoires were generated with immunoSEQ multiplex PCR, while TCRdb's copy carries only in-frame clones and drops some. The sample contains 300,000 to 400,000 clones, roughly 87% of which appear only once. Recovery meant two consecutive negative NP/OP PCR tests, professional clearance, or resolved symptoms. Sequencing was carried out using PBMCs or T cells enriched from blood (not recorded which). The V gene is TRBV28, the J gene TRBJ2-2, with D possibly TRBD2 on 7 matching bases. The receptor's source is a woman aged 30 to 39 who had recovered from COVID-19. CDR3 bases: TGTGCCAGCAGTTTAGTGCGGGGGCTAGGAGCGAACACCGGGGAGCTGTTTTTT. It codes for CASSLVRGLGANTGELFF.